This TCR beta chain is drawn from a study of blood T cell repertoires in COVID-19. Study overall: Material from acute and convalescent COVID-19 was sourced from the United States, Italy and Spain. The cDNA or gDNA used as material had been derived from T cells, B-cell-depleted T cells, or PBMCs.

Recruits, aged about 18 to 95 years, lived in 24 US areas. Participant reports of clinical history set cohort assignment. The CDR3 is 12 amino acids. Trimming cost V 2 bases and J 14 bases; bases outside gene matches: 7. Germline V gene sequence: CDR1 LGHDT, CDR2 YNNKEL (reference sequence). Sequencing used immunoSEQ multiplex PCR; TCRdb keeps in-frame clones, though not all of them. The sample has some 500,000 clones; roughly 90% are singletons. This sequence originates from a woman in her forties who had recovered from COVID-19. Sequenced input: PBMCs or T cells enriched from blood (not recorded which). J is TRBJ2-3 and V is TRBV3-1 (or the pseudogene TRBV3-2); 7 bases are shared with TRBD1. CDR3 region: CASSQRTGPPYF. The CDR3 coding sequence is TGTGCCAGCAGCCAAAGGACAGGCCCGCCGTATTTT.